This T cell receptor beta chain was captured by sequencing in a study of T cell repertoires in cytomegalovirus infection. Study-level results: Dominating the ex vivo response were TCR beta clonotypes that were CMV-specific and HLA-C-restricted. Cumulated frequencies of public TCR beta families served to identify carriers of CMV plus the relevant HLA.

This clonotype was counted at least ten times. Antigen specificity is unknown. The germline V gene encodes CDR1 SGHNT and CDR2 YENEEA. Trimming removed 2 bases at V and 4 bases at J, with 12 bases between. The CDR3 covers 15 residues. TCRdb re-derived calls from the reads in MiXCR, one entry per CDR3 protein. The repertoire includes approximately 250,000 distinct CDR3 sequences, around 6.6% of them detected once, and under 7.5% sits in the top ten. The TCR comes from a human donor in good health (CMV status not recorded). Some clones in this sample may be carry-over from other donors' samples. Input material: PBMCs. The rearrangement joins TRBV11-3 to TRBJ2-1; D unclear. CDR3 coding DNA: TGTGCCAGCAGCTTATCGGACCCGGCATACAATGAGCAGTTCTTC. The encoded protein is CASSLSDPAYNEQFF. Looking up the rest from reference TRBV11-3 and TRBJ2-1 gives the full variable domain: EAGVVQSPRYKIIEKKQPVAFWCNPISGHNTLYWYLQNLGQGPELLIRYENEEAVDDSQLPKDRFSAERLKGVDSTLKIQPAELGDSAVYLCASSLSDPAYNEQFFGPGTRLTVL.